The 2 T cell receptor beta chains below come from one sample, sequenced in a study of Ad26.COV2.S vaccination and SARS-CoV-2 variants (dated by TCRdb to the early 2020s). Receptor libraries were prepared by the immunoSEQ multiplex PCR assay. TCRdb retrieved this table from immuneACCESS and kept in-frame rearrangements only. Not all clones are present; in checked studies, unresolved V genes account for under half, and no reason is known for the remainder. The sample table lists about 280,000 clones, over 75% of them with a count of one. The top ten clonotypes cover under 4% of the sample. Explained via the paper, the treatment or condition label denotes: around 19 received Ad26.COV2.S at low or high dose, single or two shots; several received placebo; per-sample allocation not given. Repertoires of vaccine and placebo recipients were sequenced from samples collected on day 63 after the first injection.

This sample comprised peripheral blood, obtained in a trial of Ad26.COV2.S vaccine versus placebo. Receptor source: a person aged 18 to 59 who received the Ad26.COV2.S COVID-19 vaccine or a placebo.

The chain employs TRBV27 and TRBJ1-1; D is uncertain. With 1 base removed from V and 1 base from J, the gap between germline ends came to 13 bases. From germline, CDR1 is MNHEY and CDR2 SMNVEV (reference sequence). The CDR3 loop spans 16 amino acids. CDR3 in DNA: TGTGCCAGCAGTTTATACACCCCCGTTAGGAACACTGAAGCTTTCTTT. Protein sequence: CASSLYTPVRNTEAFF.

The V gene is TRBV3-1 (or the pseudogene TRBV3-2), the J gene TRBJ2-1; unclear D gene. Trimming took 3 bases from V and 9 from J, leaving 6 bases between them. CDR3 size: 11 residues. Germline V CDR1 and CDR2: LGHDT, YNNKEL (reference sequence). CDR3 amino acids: CASSQHGEQFF. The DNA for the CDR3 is TGTGCCAGCAGCCAGCATGGTGAGCAGTTCTTC.